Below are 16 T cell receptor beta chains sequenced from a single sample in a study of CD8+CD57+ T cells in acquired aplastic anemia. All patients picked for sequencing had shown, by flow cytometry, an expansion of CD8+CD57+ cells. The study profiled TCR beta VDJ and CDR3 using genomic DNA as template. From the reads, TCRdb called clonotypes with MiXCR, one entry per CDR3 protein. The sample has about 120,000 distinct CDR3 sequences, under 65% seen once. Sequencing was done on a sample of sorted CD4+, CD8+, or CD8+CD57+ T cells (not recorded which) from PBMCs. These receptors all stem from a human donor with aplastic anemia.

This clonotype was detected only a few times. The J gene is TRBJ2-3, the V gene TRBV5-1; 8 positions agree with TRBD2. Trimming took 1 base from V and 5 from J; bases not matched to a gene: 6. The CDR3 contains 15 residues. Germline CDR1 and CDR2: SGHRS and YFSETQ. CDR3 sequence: CASSLTGGAGDTQYF. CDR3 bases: TGCGCCAGCAGCTTGACCGGGGGGGCCGGAGATACGCAGTATTTT.

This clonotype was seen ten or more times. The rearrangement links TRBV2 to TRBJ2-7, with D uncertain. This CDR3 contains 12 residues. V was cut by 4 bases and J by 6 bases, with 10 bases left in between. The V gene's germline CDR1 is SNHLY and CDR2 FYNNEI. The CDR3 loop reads CASSVMSREQYF. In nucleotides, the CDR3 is TGTGCCAGCAGTGTTATGAGTCGCGAGCAGTACTTC.

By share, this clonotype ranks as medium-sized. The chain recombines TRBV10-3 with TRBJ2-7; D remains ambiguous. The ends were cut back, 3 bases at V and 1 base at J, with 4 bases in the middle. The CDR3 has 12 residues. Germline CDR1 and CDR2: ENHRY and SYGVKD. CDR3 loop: CAISDSSYEQYF. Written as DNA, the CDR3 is TGTGCCATCAGTGACAGTTCCTACGAGCAGTACTTC.

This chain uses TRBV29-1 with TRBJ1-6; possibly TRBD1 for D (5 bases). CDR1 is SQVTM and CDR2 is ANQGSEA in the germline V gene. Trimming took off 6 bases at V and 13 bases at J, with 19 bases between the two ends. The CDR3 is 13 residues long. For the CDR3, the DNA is TGCAGCGTAGCTGACTCAGGGCCGGGCCCCCTCCACTTT. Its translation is CSVADSGPGPLHF.

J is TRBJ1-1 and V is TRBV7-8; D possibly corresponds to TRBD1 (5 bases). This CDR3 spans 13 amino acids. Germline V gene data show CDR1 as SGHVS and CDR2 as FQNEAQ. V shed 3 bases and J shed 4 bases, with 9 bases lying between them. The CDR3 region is CASSFSGATEAFF. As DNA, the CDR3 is TGTGCCAGCAGCTTTAGCGGGGCCACTGAAGCTTTCTTT.

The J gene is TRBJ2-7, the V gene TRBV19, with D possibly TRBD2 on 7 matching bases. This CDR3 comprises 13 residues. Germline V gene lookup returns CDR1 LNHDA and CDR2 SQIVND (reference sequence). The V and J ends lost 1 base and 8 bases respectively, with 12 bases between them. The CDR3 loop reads CASSIGTGGKQYF. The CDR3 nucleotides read TGTGCCAGTAGTATAGGAACGGGGGGCAAGCAGTACTTC.

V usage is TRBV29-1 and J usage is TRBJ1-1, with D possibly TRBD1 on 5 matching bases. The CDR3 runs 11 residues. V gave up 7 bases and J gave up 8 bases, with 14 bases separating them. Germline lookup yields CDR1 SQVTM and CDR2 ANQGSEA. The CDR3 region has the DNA TGCAGCGCTCGGGACGGACGGGAAGCTTTCTTT. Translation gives CSARDGREAFF.

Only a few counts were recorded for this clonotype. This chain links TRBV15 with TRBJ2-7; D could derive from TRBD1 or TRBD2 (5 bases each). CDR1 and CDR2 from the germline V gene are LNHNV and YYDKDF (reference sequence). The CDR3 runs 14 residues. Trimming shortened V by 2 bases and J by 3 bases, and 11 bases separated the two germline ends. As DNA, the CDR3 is TGTGCCACCAGCAGAACCGGGACCAACTACGAGCAGTACTTC. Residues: CATSRTGTNYEQYF.

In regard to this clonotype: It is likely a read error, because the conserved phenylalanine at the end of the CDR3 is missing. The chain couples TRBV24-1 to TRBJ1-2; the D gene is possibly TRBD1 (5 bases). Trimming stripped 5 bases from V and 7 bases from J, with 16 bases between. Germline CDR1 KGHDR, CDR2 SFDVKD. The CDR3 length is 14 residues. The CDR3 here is CATSGSSRVGGYTS. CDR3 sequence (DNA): TGTGCCACCAGTGGTAGCAGCAGGGTGGGTGGCTACACCTCC.

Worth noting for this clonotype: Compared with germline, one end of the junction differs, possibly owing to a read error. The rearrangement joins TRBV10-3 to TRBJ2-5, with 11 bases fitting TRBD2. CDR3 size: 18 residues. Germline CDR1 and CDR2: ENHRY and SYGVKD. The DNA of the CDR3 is TGTGCCAGCAGACAGACTAGCGGGAAAGCGGGGGAGCAAGAGACCCAGCACTTC. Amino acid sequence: CASRQTSGKAGEQETQHF.

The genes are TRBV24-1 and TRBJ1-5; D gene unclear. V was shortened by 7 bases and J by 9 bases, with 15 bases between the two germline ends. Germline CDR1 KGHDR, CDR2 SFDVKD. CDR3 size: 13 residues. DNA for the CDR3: TGTGCCACCAGCGAAACCGGGGATTGGCCCCAGCATTTT. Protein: CATSETGDWPQHF.

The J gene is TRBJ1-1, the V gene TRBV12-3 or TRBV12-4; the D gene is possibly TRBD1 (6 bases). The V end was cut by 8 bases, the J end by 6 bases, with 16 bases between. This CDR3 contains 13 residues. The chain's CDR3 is CASASRGRAEAFF. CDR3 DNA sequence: TGTGCCAGCGCGAGCAGGGGCCGGGCTGAAGCTTTCTTT.

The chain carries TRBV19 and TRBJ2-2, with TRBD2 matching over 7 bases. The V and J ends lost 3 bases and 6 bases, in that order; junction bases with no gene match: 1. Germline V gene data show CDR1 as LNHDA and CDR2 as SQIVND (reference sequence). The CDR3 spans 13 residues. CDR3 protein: CASSIRGAGELFF. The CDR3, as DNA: TGTGCCAGTAGTATTCGGGGGGCCGGGGAGCTGTTTTTT.

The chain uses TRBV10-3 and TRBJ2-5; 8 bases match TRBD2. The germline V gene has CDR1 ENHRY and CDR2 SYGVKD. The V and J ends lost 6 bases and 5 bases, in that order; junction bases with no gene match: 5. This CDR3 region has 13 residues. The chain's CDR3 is CAIRTGGGETQYF. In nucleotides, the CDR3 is TGTGCCATCAGAACGGGAGGGGGGGAGACCCAGTACTTC.

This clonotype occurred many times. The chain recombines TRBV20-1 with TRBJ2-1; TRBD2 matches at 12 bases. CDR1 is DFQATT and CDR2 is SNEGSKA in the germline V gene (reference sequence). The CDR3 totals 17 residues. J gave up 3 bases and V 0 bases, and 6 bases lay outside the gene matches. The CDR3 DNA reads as TGCAGTGCTAGAGATCACGGACTAGCGGGATTCTACAATGAGCAGTTCTTC. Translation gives CSARDHGLAGFYNEQFF.

Here the CDR3 reads CAISESIGGREQYF. The CDR3 DNA sequence: TGTGCCATCAGTGAGTCGATAGGCGGGAGGGAGCAGTACTTC. This sequence joins TRBV10-3 and TRBJ2-7; 8 positions match TRBD2. Germline CDR1 is ENHRY and CDR2 is SYGVKD. With 0 bases clipped from V and 7 bases from J, the junction kept 5 bases outside the gene matches. CDR3 length: 14 residues.